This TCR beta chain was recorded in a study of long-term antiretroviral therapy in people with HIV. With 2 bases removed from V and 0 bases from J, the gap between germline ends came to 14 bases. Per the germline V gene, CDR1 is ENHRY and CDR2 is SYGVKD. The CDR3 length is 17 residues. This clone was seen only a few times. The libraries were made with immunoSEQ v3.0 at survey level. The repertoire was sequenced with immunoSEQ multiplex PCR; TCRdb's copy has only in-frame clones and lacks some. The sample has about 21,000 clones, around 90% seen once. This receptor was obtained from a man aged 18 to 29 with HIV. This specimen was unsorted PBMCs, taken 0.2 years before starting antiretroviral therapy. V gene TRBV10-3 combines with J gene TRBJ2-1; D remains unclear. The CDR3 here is CAISEVSQLNSYNEQFF. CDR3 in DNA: TGTGCCATCAGTGAGGTATCGCAACTCAACTCCTACAATGAGCAGTTCTTC.